Listed below are T cell receptor beta chains from one sample, sequenced in a study of response to subunit inactivated influenza vaccine. TCRdb re-called the RT-PCR reads with MiXCR, one entry per CDR3 protein. The profile shows 450,000 to 550,000 distinct CDR3 sequences, about 25% of them singletons. The sequences come from CD4+ T cells sorted from PBMCs, collected approximately 5 days after vaccination. The receptors here all came from a man aged 50 or older who received an inactivated influenza vaccine. Each CDR3 is given without its conserved first and last residue. Each record gives: V gene, J gene, CDR3 protein.

V: TRBV20-1; J: TRBJ1-4; CDR3: SASQGLKKLF
V: TRBV7-9; J: TRBJ1-6; CDR3: ASSLAGVNSPLH
V: TRBV29-1; J: TRBJ2-1; CDR3: SVLPGTSVEQF
V: TRBV20-1; J: TRBJ1-2; CDR3: SANRDRVGGYT
V: TRBV7-2; J: TRBJ2-3; CDR3: ASSLTGGGATDTQY
V: TRBV20-1; J: TRBJ2-5; CDR3: SARLIGTGGEETQY
V: TRBV20-1; J: TRBJ2-1; CDR3: SARALGADSYNEQF
V: TRBV10-3; J: TRBJ2-2; CDR3: AITPGHWGGELF
V: TRBV28; J: TRBJ2-1; CDR3: ASSLAGSGYNEQF
V: TRBV15; J: TRBJ1-5; CDR3: ATGRRTGGRLGGQPQH
V: TRBV25-1; J: TRBJ2-5; CDR3: ASSSTGAGRETQY
V: TRBV19; J: TRBJ1-6; CDR3: ASSIGREGSPLH
V: TRBV4-1; J: TRBJ1-4; CDR3: ASSRGRGGSDEKLF
V: TRBV5-1; J: TRBJ2-5; CDR3: ASSFGTGGQETQY
V: TRBV18; J: TRBJ2-1; CDR3: ASSPLDRDSRFI
V: TRBV10-3; J: TRBJ2-5; CDR3: AISEGVRGETQY
V: TRBV24-1; J: TRBJ2-1; CDR3: ATGGNGNEQF
V: TRBV7-9; J: TRBJ1-2; CDR3: ASARRGQLDGYT
V: TRBV3-1; J: TRBJ1-3; CDR3: ASSLGSHSGNTIY
V: TRBV16; J: TRBJ1-2; CDR3: ASSHGPTAGGYT
V: TRBV12-3/TRBV12-4; J: TRBJ2-2; CDR3: ASRRVLRTGELF
V: TRBV11-2; J: TRBJ2-1; CDR3: ASSLGQGVGEQF